Listed here are 25 T cell receptor beta chains from one sample, sequenced in a study of blood T cell repertoires in COVID-19. This table comes from immunoSEQ multiplex PCR, and its TCRdb copy is limited to in-frame clones, with some not included. The sample has roughly 50,000 clones, 80% to 90% seen once. Sequenced input: peripheral blood. The receptors come from a woman older than 75 with COVID-19, enrolled during active disease.

V is TRBV5-4 and J is TRBJ2-2, with D perhaps matching TRBD2 (6 bases). The CDR3 contains 19 residues. V lost 0 bases to trimming and J lost 0 bases, with 18 bases between them. Germline loops: CDR1 SGHNT, CDR2 YYREEE (reference sequence). CDR3 residues: CASSLVGRGAIANTGELFF. The DNA for the CDR3 is TGTGCCAGCAGCTTGGTAGGTCGCGGGGCAATTGCGAACACCGGGGAGCTGTTTTTT.

The J gene is TRBJ1-1, the V gene TRBV27; 9 bases are a match to TRBD1. This CDR3 comprises 14 residues. V was pared by 4 bases and J by 4 bases, with 4 bases of the junction left unmatched. Germline CDR1 reads MNHEY; CDR2 reads SMNVEV (reference sequence). In DNA, the CDR3 is TGTGCCAGCAGTTACAGGGGGCGCGTCACTGAAGCTTTCTTT. This translates into CASSYRGRVTEAFF.

J is TRBJ1-2 and V is TRBV6-5; D may be TRBD1 (5 bases). From germline, CDR1 is MNHEY and CDR2 SVGAGI. This CDR3 has 15 residues. Trimming left V 6 bases short and J 8 bases short, with 22 bases between. DNA for the CDR3: TGTGCCAGCAGCACCTGGACAAATACCTATGGAGGCTACACCTTC. It specifies CASSTWTNTYGGYTF.

J is TRBJ1-2 and V is TRBV14, with D perhaps TRBD1 (5 bases). Per germline, CDR1 SGHDN and CDR2 FVKESK. V lost 1 base and J 2 bases, leaving 11 bases between the germline ends. The CDR3 is 15 amino acids. DNA of the CDR3: TGTGCCAGCAGCCAAGTCGGGGGGACCAACTATGGCTACACCTTC. Translation: CASSQVGGTNYGYTF. The variable domain in full, with the rest retrieved from reference TRBV14 and TRBJ1-2, is EAGVTQFPSHSVIEKGQTVTLRCDPISGHDNLYWYRRVMGKEIKFLLHFVKESKQDESGMPNNRFLAERTGGTYSTLKVQPAELEDSGVYFCASSQVGGTNYGYTFGSGTRLTVV.

The rearrangement joins TRBV19 to TRBJ1-6; possibly TRBD1 for D (6 bases). Trimming stripped 5 bases from V and 3 bases from J, with 14 bases between. Germline loops: CDR1 LNHDA, CDR2 SQIVND (reference sequence). The CDR3 extends over 16 amino acids. CDR3 coding DNA: TGTGCCAGTAGTTCCAGGGGTTCCCTCTATAATTCACCCCTCCACTTT. This codes for CASSSRGSLYNSPLHF. The complete variable domain, with remaining parts taken from reference TRBV19 and TRBJ1-6, reads DGGITQSPKYLFRKEGQNVTLSCEQNLNHDAMYWYRQDPGQGLRLIYYSQIVNDFQKGDIAEGYSVSREKKESFPLTVTSAQKNPTAFYLCASSSRGSLYNSPLHFGNGTRLTVT.

This clone occurred once. The V gene is TRBV11-1, the J gene TRBJ1-2, with 7 positions matching TRBD1. The V segment lost 3 bases and the J segment 7 bases; nucleotides outside the gene matches: 8. The CDR3 spans 14 residues. Germline V gene lookup returns CDR1 SGHAT and CDR2 FQDESV (reference sequence). CDR3 in amino acids: CASSFSTGKSGYTF. The CDR3 nucleotides are TGTGCCAGCAGCTTTTCGACAGGGAAGTCTGGCTACACCTTC.

V usage is TRBV7-2 and J usage is TRBJ2-1; 11 nucleotides agree with TRBD2. Germline lookup yields CDR1 SGHTA and CDR2 FQGNSA. This CDR3 contains 16 residues. After removal of 5 bases from V and 1 base from J, the junction contained 4 bases not matched to a gene. CDR3 sequence reads: CASSRWTSGSYNEQFF. CDR3 nucleotide sequence: TGTGCCAGCAGCCGGTGGACTAGCGGGTCCTACAATGAGCAGTTCTTC.

This chain links TRBV9 with TRBJ2-1; the D is unclear. The CDR3 has 16 amino acids. Trimming removed 3 bases at V and 6 bases at J, with 19 bases between. Germline V gene lookup returns CDR1 SGDLS and CDR2 YYNGEE. CDR3 sequence: CASSASLGPPFNEQFF. Written as DNA, the CDR3 is TGTGCCAGCAGCGCTTCGTTGGGCCCCCCTTTCAATGAGCAGTTCTTC.

The chain employs TRBV2 and TRBJ1-5; D remains unclear. Germline loops: CDR1 SNHLY, CDR2 FYNNEI. This CDR3 spans 15 amino acids. The V gene lost 3 bases and the J gene lost 7 bases, with 16 bases spanning the gap. This CDR3 reads CASSERIGVGQPQHF. In DNA form, the CDR3 reads TGTGCCAGCAGTGAGAGGATCGGGGTAGGGCAGCCCCAGCATTTT. The full variable domain, rest sourced from reference TRBV2 and TRBJ1-5, is EPEVTQTPSHQVTQMGQEVILRCVPISNHLYFYWYRQILGQKVEFLVSFYNNEISEKSEIFDDQFSVERPDGSNFTLKIRSTKLEDSAMYFCASSERIGVGQPQHFGDGTRLSIL.

The chain couples TRBV15 to TRBJ2-5; 8 nucleotides agree with TRBD2. Germline V gene data show CDR1 as LNHNV and CDR2 as YYDKDF (reference sequence). This CDR3 contains 14 residues. J was trimmed by 5 bases and V by 5 bases; bases with no gene match: 7. DNA of the CDR3: TGTGCCACCAGCGTAGCGGGAAGGTGGGAGACCCAGTACTTC. This encodes CATSVAGRWETQYF.

The chain joins TRBV5-1 to TRBJ1-4; tentative D call: TRBD1 (5 bases). From germline, CDR1 is SGHRS and CDR2 YFSETQ. Trimming took off 0 bases at V and 0 bases at J, with 15 bases between the two ends. The CDR3 sequence is 18 residues long. The CDR3 is CASSLARGAHATNEKLFF. The CDR3 bases are TGCGCCAGCAGCTTGGCAAGGGGCGCCCATGCAACTAATGAAAAACTGTTTTTT.

V and J are TRBV4-3 and TRBJ2-5; D perhaps matches TRBD1 (6 bases). Trimming removed 2 bases at V and 4 bases at J, with 8 bases between. The CDR3 runs 13 residues. CDR1 and CDR2 from the germline V gene are LGHNA and YSLEER. The CDR3 nucleotides are TGCGCCAGCAGCCAAACAGGGTCAGAGACCCAGTACTTC. This encodes CASSQTGSETQYF.

The chain links TRBV2 to TRBJ1-6, with 10 bases identical to TRBD1. Germline-derived CDR1 and CDR2 are SNHLY and FYNNEI. Germline trimming cut 4 bases from V and 5 bases from J; bases unmatched to any gene: 2. The CDR3 has 15 residues. CDR3 sequence reads: CASSVDRGNNSPLHF. The CDR3, as DNA: TGTGCCAGCAGTGTGGACAGGGGGAATAATTCACCCCTCCACTTT.

V usage is TRBV6-2 or TRBV6-3 and J usage is TRBJ2-1; D unresolved. CDR1 and CDR2 from the germline V gene are MNHEY and SVGEGT. This CDR3 has 13 residues. V lost 2 bases, J lost 7 bases, and 9 bases lay in between. DNA of the CDR3: TGTGCCAGCAGTTACCCGGTCCCTAATGAGCAGTTCTTC. Its protein is CASSYPVPNEQFF.

The genes are TRBV5-1 and TRBJ2-7; D might be TRBD1 (6 bases). V lost 0 bases to trimming and J lost 0 bases, with 13 bases between them. The CDR3 contains 16 residues. CDR1 is SGHRS and CDR2 is YFSETQ in the germline V gene. CDR3 sequence (DNA): TGCGCCAGCAGCTTGGGACAGGCGAAAACCTCCTACGAGCAGTACTTC. Translating gives CASSLGQAKTSYEQYF.

The chain joins TRBV27 to TRBJ2-7; D remains unclear. Trimming removed 5 bases at V and 0 bases at J, with 14 bases between. The V gene's germline CDR1 is MNHEY and CDR2 SMNVEV (reference sequence). The CDR3 length is 15 residues. CDR3 sequence reads: CASSPSSSASYEQYF. CDR3 nucleotide sequence: TGTGCCAGCAGTCCCTCCTCCAGCGCCTCCTACGAGCAGTACTTC.

V and J are TRBV7-2 and TRBJ2-2, with D perhaps TRBD1 (6 bases). The germline gives CDR1 SGHTA, CDR2 FQGNSA. Trimming stripped 1 base from V and 7 bases from J, with 16 bases between. The CDR3 has 16 amino acids. The DNA for the CDR3 is TGTGCCAGCAGCTTAGTTCGTGGCAGGGGCGACGGGGAGCTGTTTTTT. It specifies CASSLVRGRGDGELFF.

The chain links TRBV7-2 to TRBJ2-7; the match to TRBD2 covers 7 bases. Germline V gene data show CDR1 as SGHTA and CDR2 as FQGNSA. The CDR3 extends over 13 amino acids. V lost 1 base and J lost 6; bases outside the gene matches: 3. The DNA for the CDR3 is TGTGCCAGCAGCTTAGAGAGGGAGGGCGAGCAGTACTTC. It specifies CASSLEREGEQYF.

Only one count was recorded for this clone. The genes are TRBV9 and TRBJ2-3; D perhaps matches TRBD1 (5 bases). Germline CDR1 and CDR2: SGDLS and YYNGEE. V was pared by 4 bases and J by 5 bases, with 20 bases between. This CDR3 region has 16 residues. The CDR3 nucleotides read TGTGCCAGCAGCCAGAAGGGGCAGGGTTTCTTAGATACGCAGTATTTT. Residues: CASSQKGQGFLDTQYF.

This sequence joins TRBV29-1 and TRBJ2-5; 11 positions match TRBD2. The V gene end was trimmed by 7 bases and the J gene end by 5 bases; junction bases not matched to a gene: 9. This CDR3 is built from 14 residues. The germline CDR1 and CDR2 sequences are SQVTM and ANQGSEA. CDR3 amino acids: CSAKPGLAEETQYF. In DNA, the CDR3 is TGCAGCGCCAAACCGGGACTAGCGGAGGAGACCCAGTACTTC.

The CDR3 nucleotides read TGTGCCAGCAGCTTAGGACTAGCGGGGGCCTGGGATGAGCAGTTCTTC. Protein: CASSLGLAGAWDEQFF. The chain joins TRBV7-9 to TRBJ2-1; 12 bases fit TRBD2. Germline CDR1 is SEHNR and CDR2 is FQNEAQ (reference sequence). The length of the CDR3 is 16 residues. Losses at the gene ends were 1 base for V and 8 bases for J; bases not matched to a gene: 6.

The genes are TRBV19 and TRBJ1-5; 8 nucleotides agree with TRBD1. The V gene end was trimmed by 4 bases and the J gene end by 2 bases; junction bases not matched to a gene: 4. This CDR3 has 15 amino acids. Per germline, CDR1 LNHDA and CDR2 SQIVND (reference sequence). The CDR3 here is CASSRQGLGNQPQHF. CDR3 DNA: TGTGCCAGTAGTAGACAGGGGCTCGGCAATCAGCCCCAGCATTTT.

The V and J genes are TRBV28 and TRBJ2-1, with D possibly matching TRBD2 (5 bases). The CDR3 consists of 13 residues. V lost 4 bases and J 9 bases, leaving 13 bases between the germline ends. Germline CDR1 is MDHEN and CDR2 is SYDVKM. DNA of the CDR3: TGTGCCAGCAGTTACGCGGGTGGGAGTGAGCAGTTCTTC. As protein: CASSYAGGSEQFF.

The genes are TRBV9 and TRBJ2-3, with 13 bases that match TRBD2. The CDR3 is 18 amino acids. J gave up 4 bases and V 0 bases, and 8 bases lay outside the gene matches. CDR1 and CDR2 (germline): SGDLS, YYNGEE. The chain's CDR3 is CASSVVAGGLAGPDTQYF. DNA for the CDR3: TGTGCCAGCAGCGTAGTAGCGGGGGGACTAGCGGGACCAGATACGCAGTATTTT. Using reference TRBV9 and TRBJ2-3 for the parts outside the CDR3, the full variable domain is DSGVTQTPKHLITATGQRVTLRCSPRSGDLSVYWYQQSLDQGLQFLIQYYNGEERAKGNILERFSAQQFPDLHSELNLSSLELGDSALYFCASSVVAGGLAGPDTQYFGPGTRLTVL.

The rearrangement joins TRBV20-1 to TRBJ1-2; no clear D gene. CDR1 DFQATT and CDR2 SNEGSKA come from the germline V gene (reference sequence). The CDR3 is made up of 11 amino acids. V lost 3 bases to trimming and J lost 3 bases, with 5 bases between them. DNA of the CDR3: TGCAGTGCTAGTCGCGACTATGGCTACACCTTC. Its protein is CSASRDYGYTF.